The 21 T cell receptor beta chains below were found in one sample sequenced in a study of T cells in Graves' hyperthyroidism and ophthalmopathy. RNA transcripts yielded amplified TCR beta CDR3 regions. The primer set for the first-round RT-PCR of the TCR CDR3 was HTBI. TCRdb reprocessed the multiplex PCR reads via MiXCR and lists one record per CDR3 protein. The sample consists of under 350,000 distinct CDR3 sequences, around 20% of them appearing once. The sequencing sample was made of blood. These receptors originate from a woman aged 45 to 65 with Graves' hyperthyroidism.

The genes are TRBV28 and TRBJ2-7; the match to TRBD1 covers 10 bases. Germline values: CDR1 MDHEN, CDR2 SYDVKM. The CDR3 covers 16 residues. Losses at the gene ends were 2 bases for V and 5 bases for J; bases not matched to a gene: 9. The CDR3 loop is CASSLPPGQGRHEQYF. Here the CDR3 DNA reads TGTGCCAGCAGTTTACCTCCGGGACAGGGGAGGCACGAGCAGTACTTC.

Remarks on this clonotype: An end of the junction does not agree with germline; a read error may underlie this. This chain joins TRBV29-1 and TRBJ1-4; perhaps TRBD1 as D (6 bases). CDR3 size: 14 residues. The V gene's germline CDR1 is SQVTM and CDR2 ANQGSEA. This chain's CDR3 is CSVGGGATNAKLFF. Here the CDR3 DNA reads TGCAGCGTTGGAGGGGGTGCAACTAATGCAAAACTGTTTTTT.

The rearrangement links TRBV20-1 to TRBJ2-1; 12 bases are a match to TRBD2. CDR1 is DFQATT and CDR2 is SNEGSKA in the germline V gene (reference sequence). The V gene end was trimmed by 3 bases and the J gene end by 8 bases; junction bases not matched to a gene: 11. The CDR3 spans 16 residues. CDR3 region: CSASGVLAGGVDEQFF. Written as DNA, the CDR3 is TGCAGTGCTAGTGGGGTACTAGCGGGGGGCGTGGATGAGCAGTTCTTC.

This clonotype has only a few counts. The CDR3 protein is CASSSTAGYTGELFF. DNA for the CDR3: TGTGCCAGCAGCTCGACCGCGGGATACACCGGGGAGCTGTTTTTT. This chain uses TRBV12-3 or TRBV12-4 with TRBJ2-2; D is perhaps TRBD2 (6 bases). V lost 6 bases and J 3 bases, leaving 14 bases between the germline ends. This CDR3 has 15 residues.

The V gene is TRBV6-1, the J gene TRBJ1-2; D possibly corresponds to TRBD1 (6 bases). The germline V and J ends were trimmed by 5 bases and 5 bases, with 18 bases remaining between them. CDR1 and CDR2 from the germline V gene are MNHNS and SASEGT. This CDR3 comprises 15 residues. CDR3 residues: CASSQRGGSQYGYTF. In nucleotides, the CDR3 is TGTGCCAGCAGTCAACGGGGGGGCAGTCAGTATGGCTACACCTTC.

The chain is built from TRBV2 and TRBJ2-7; D gene uncertain. CDR1 is SNHLY, CDR2 FYNNEI, per germline. This CDR3 spans 15 amino acids. Trimming left V 1 base short and J 4 bases short, with 14 bases between. The CDR3 DNA follows: TGTGCCAGCAGTGAAGAAGACTTATCCACTTACGAGCAGTACTTC. Translated: CASSEEDLSTYEQYF.

As for this clonotype: A much larger clone differs from this one at a single base, so this may be a read error. The rearrangement links TRBV29-1 to TRBJ1-1; D not certain. The CDR3 is made up of 12 amino acids. Germline V lookup: CDR1 SQVTM, CDR2 ANQGSEA. The CDR3: CSVENLGTKAFF. The CDR3 nucleotides are TGCAGCGTTGAAAACTTGGGCACTAAAGCTTTCTTT. Variable domain in full (rest from reference TRBV29-1 and TRBJ1-1): SAVISQKPSRDICQRGTSLTIQCQVDSQVTMMFWYRQQPGQSLTLIATANQGSEATYESGFVIDKFPISRPNLTFSTLTVSNMSPEDSSIYLCSVENLGTKAFFGQGTRLTVV.

This clonotype was observed a handful of times. A much larger clone lies a single base off, so this may be a read error. The J gene is TRBJ2-1, the V gene TRBV7-3, with a possible D match to TRBD1 (6 bases). Trimming removed 5 bases at V and 12 bases at J, with 17 bases between. CDR1 is SGHTA and CDR2 is FQGTGA in the germline V gene. The CDR3 is made up of 13 amino acids. In DNA, the CDR3 is TGTGCCAGCAGCCCCCTCCCAAGGGGGTGGCAGTTCTTC. This sequence encodes CASSPLPRGWQFF.

V usage is TRBV7-2 and J usage is TRBJ2-1, with TRBD2 matching over 10 bases. The CDR3 is made up of 16 amino acids. CDR1 is SGHTA and CDR2 is FQGNSA in the germline V gene. The ends lost 1 base at V and 9 bases at J; junction bases unmatched: 9. The CDR3 DNA sequence: TGTGCCAGCAGCTTAGGGTCCAGCGGGAGGGCGAGTGAGCAGTTCTTC. Translated, it gives CASSLGSSGRASEQFF.

This rearrangement joins TRBV30 to TRBJ2-5; 9 bases are shared with TRBD1. CDR1 is GTSNPN and CDR2 is SVGIG in the germline V gene (reference sequence). The CDR3 contains 15 residues. After removal of 1 base from V and 5 bases from J, the junction contained 8 bases not matched to a gene. The DNA of the CDR3 is TGTGCCTGGAGTGCGACAGGGGGGGTATTGGAGACCCAGTACTTC. This gives the protein CAWSATGGVLETQYF.

To note about this clonotype: It may be a read error: a sequence one base away is much more abundant. The chain uses TRBV6-2 or TRBV6-3 and TRBJ1-6; D gene uncertain. Germline-derived CDR1 and CDR2 are MNHEY and SVGEGT. The CDR3 length is 13 residues. V lost 9 bases and J 8 bases, leaving 14 bases between the germline ends. The CDR3: CARGDLWDSPLHF. The CDR3 bases are TGTGCCAGGGGCGATTTATGGGATTCACCCCTCCACTTT.

This clonotype was detected ten times or more. The chain has TRBV10-3 and TRBJ2-7; 9 positions agree with TRBD2. V was clipped by 2 bases and J by 1 base; unmatched bases: 9. Per germline, CDR1 ENHRY and CDR2 SYGVKD. The CDR3 consists of 17 residues. CDR3 in amino acids: CAISERPGLAESYEQYF. CDR3 DNA sequence: TGTGCCATCAGTGAGAGGCCGGGACTAGCAGAGTCCTACGAGCAGTACTTC.

The chain employs TRBV5-6 and TRBJ1-4; D is undetermined. Germline assignment: CDR1 SGHDT and CDR2 YYEEEE. Trimming stripped 4 bases from V and 3 bases from J, with 10 bases between. The CDR3 runs to 14 residues. The CDR3 DNA is TGTGCCAGCAGCCTTCGACGCCCTAATGAAAAACTGTTTTTT. Protein product: CASSLRRPNEKLFF.

V usage is TRBV7-9 and J usage is TRBJ2-1, with D unclear. The CDR3 is 14 amino acids. Germline V gene sequence: CDR1 SEHNR, CDR2 FQNEAQ (reference sequence). The V end was cut by 5 bases, the J end by 6 bases, with 14 bases between. CDR3 region: CASSAQELLNEQFF. The CDR3 coding sequence is TGTGCCAGCAGCGCCCAGGAGCTCCTCAATGAGCAGTTCTTC.

This clonotype occurred many times. The gene calls are TRBV5-5 and TRBJ2-3; no clear D gene. Trimming pared 0 bases from V and 2 bases from J, leaving 7 bases between. The CDR3 covers 14 residues. Germline CDR1 and CDR2: SGHKS and YYEKEE (reference sequence). CDR3 sequence reads: CASSLGALTDTQYF. CDR3 nucleotides: TGTGCCAGCAGCTTGGGTGCTCTCACAGATACGCAGTATTTT. Complete variable domain (other parts from reference TRBV5-5 and TRBJ2-3): DAGVTQSPTHLIKTRGQQVTLRCSPISGHKSVSWYQQVLGQGPQFIFQYYEKEERGRGNFPDRFSARQFPNYSSELNVNALLLGDSALYLCASSLGALTDTQYFGPGTRLTVL.

This clonotype was seen many times. V and J are TRBV3-1 and TRBJ2-7; 11 positions agree with TRBD2. There are 16 residues in the CDR3. The ends lost 3 bases at V and 1 base at J; junction bases unmatched: 5. Per germline, CDR1 LGHDT and CDR2 YNNKEL (reference sequence). CDR3 in DNA: TGTGCCAGCAGCCAGACGGGACTAGCGGTTTCCTACGAGCAGTACTTC. As protein: CASSQTGLAVSYEQYF.

Notes on this clonotype: Its ends do not fully match the called genes, so a read error is possible. The chain employs TRBV5-8 and TRBJ1-3; 9 positions agree with TRBD1. Germline V lookup: CDR1 SGHTS, CDR2 YDEGEE. The CDR3 covers 15 residues. The chain's CDR3 is CASSYAGTGTSRPHF. The CDR3 region has the DNA TGTGCCAGCAGCTACGCCGGGACAGGGACCTCCCGCCCGCATTTT. The full variable domain, with the rest looked up from reference TRBV5-8 and TRBJ1-3, is EAGVTQSPTHLIKTRGQQATLRCSPISGHTSVYWYQQALGLGLQFLLWYDEGEERNRGNFPPRFSGRQFPNYSSELNVNALELEDSALYLCASSYAGTGTSRPHFGEGSWLTVV.

This clonotype was detected many times. The CDR3 is CASSLEGVGNIQYF. The CDR3 coding sequence is TGTGCCAGCAGTTTAGAGGGGGTGGGAAACATTCAGTACTTC. This chain uses TRBV27 with TRBJ2-4, with D perhaps TRBD1 (6 bases). Germline V gives CDR1 MNHEY, CDR2 SMNVEV (reference sequence). CDR3 size: 14 residues. Deletions cut 2 bases from V and 6 bases from J, with 11 bases between.

The V call is TRBV7-6, the J call TRBJ2-3, with 8 bases that match TRBD2. The length of the CDR3 is 17 residues. J gave up 4 bases and V 1 base, and 10 bases lay outside the gene matches. Germline lookup yields CDR1 SGHVS and CDR2 FNYEAQ. CDR3 sequence: CASSLVPRGRSSDTQYF. The CDR3, as DNA: TGTGCCAGCAGCTTAGTTCCTCGCGGGAGGTCCTCAGATACGCAGTATTTT.

This clonotype was observed many times. The chain couples TRBV11-2 to TRBJ2-1; no firm D call. Trimming took off 3 bases at V and 6 bases at J, with 6 bases between the two ends. In germline, CDR1 is SGHAT, CDR2 FQNNGV. The CDR3 covers 12 residues. CDR3 sequence reads: CASSFVGNEQFF. The CDR3 coding sequence is TGTGCCAGCAGCTTTGTGGGCAATGAGCAGTTCTTC.

This clonotype was seen more than once but under ten times. Here the CDR3 reads CASSLGQGPGNTIYF. For the CDR3, the DNA is TGTGCCAGCAGTTTGGGACAGGGCCCTGGAAACACCATATATTTT. This chain joins TRBV12-3 or TRBV12-4 and TRBJ1-3, with 9 nucleotides matching TRBD1. V dropped 3 bases and J dropped 2; count of bases not matched to a gene: 2. The CDR3 totals 15 residues.